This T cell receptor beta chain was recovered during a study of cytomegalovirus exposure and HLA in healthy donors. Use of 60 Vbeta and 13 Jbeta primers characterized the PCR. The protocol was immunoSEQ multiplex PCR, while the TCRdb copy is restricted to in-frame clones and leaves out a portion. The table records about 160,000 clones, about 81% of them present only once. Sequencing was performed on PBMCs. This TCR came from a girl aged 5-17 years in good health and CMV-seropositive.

This CDR3 is CAISGQGNEQFF. CDR3 nucleotides: TGTGCCATCAGTGGGCAGGGCAATGAGCAGTTCTTC. The rearrangement uses TRBV10-3 and TRBJ2-1; the D gene is possibly TRBD1 (5 bases). Trimming left V 4 bases short and J 6 bases short, with 7 bases between. Germline CDR1 ENHRY, CDR2 SYGVKD. The length of the CDR3 is 12 residues.